The 18 T cell receptor beta chains below were found in one sample sequenced in a study of Ad26.COV2.S vaccination and SARS-CoV-2 variants. The protocol was immunoSEQ multiplex PCR, while the TCRdb copy is restricted to in-frame clones and leaves out a portion. The sample holds hundreds of thousands of clones; around 92% are singletons and the top ten take 3% to 5%. The sequences come from peripheral blood, collected after recovery from COVID-19. All receptors derive from a human donor who had recovered from COVID-19.

The V gene is TRBV11-2, the J gene TRBJ1-5, with D possibly matching TRBD1 (6 bases). The CDR3 length is 16 residues. The germline V gene has CDR1 SGHAT and CDR2 FQNNGV. V dropped 5 bases and J dropped 0 bases, with 14 bases sitting between them. The CDR3 nucleotides are TGTGCCAGCAGCCCCGGACAGTCCTATAGCAATCAGCCCCAGCATTTT. It is translated as CASSPGQSYSNQPQHF.

This chain connects TRBV19 to TRBJ1-1, with D maybe TRBD1 (5 bases). Germline CDR1 reads LNHDA; CDR2 reads SQIVND (reference sequence). Trimming took 3 bases from V and 3 from J, leaving 11 bases between them. The CDR3 sequence is 14 residues long. Written as DNA, the CDR3 is TGTGCCAGTAGTATCTGGGGCTTGGACACTGAAGCTTTCTTT. This translates into CASSIWGLDTEAFF.

The V and J genes are TRBV4-3 and TRBJ2-7, with D perhaps TRBD1 or TRBD2 (6 bases each). Germline values: CDR1 LGHNA, CDR2 YSLEER. V was cut by 2 bases and J by 4 bases, with 15 bases left in between. This CDR3 region has 15 residues. The CDR3 sequence is CASSQSFGGRYEQYF. CDR3 nucleotides: TGCGCCAGCAGCCAAAGTTTCGGGGGCAGGTACGAGCAGTACTTC.

The V gene is TRBV6-5, the J gene TRBJ2-3, with D possibly TRBD1 on 6 matching bases. Trimming stripped 7 bases from V and 5 bases from J, with 16 bases between. CDR1 MNHEY and CDR2 SVGAGI come from the germline V gene. The length of the CDR3 is 14 residues. This chain's CDR3 is CASTSIRGGDTQYF. CDR3 bases: TGTGCCAGCACCTCCATAAGAGGGGGAGATACGCAGTATTTT.

V usage is TRBV6-5 and J usage is TRBJ2-2; the D call may be TRBD1 or TRBD2 (5 bases each). Germline V lookup: CDR1 MNHEY, CDR2 SVGAGI. This CDR3 has 14 residues. Trimming left V 8 bases short and J 2 bases short, with 12 bases between. This CDR3 is CASAPGANTGELFF. CDR3 in DNA: TGTGCCAGCGCCCCCGGGGCCAACACCGGGGAGCTGTTTTTT.

The rearrangement uses TRBV5-1 and TRBJ2-7; D may match TRBD1 or TRBD2 (5 bases each). V was pared by 7 bases and J by 3 bases, with 17 bases between. Germline-derived CDR1 and CDR2 are SGHRS and YFSETQ. The CDR3 consists of 14 residues. CDR3 bases: TGCGCCAGCTCGATGGGGGTTGGCTACTACGAGCAGTACTTC. This codes for CASSMGVGYYEQYF.

The V call is TRBV5-4, the J call TRBJ1-4; the match to TRBD1 covers 9 bases. CDR1 and CDR2 (germline): SGHNT, YYREEE (reference sequence). V gave up 4 bases and J gave up 7 bases; unmatched junction bases: 8. CDR3 length: 15 residues. The CDR3, as DNA: TGTGCCAGCAGCCTGGACAGGGGATTAGGTGAAAAACTGTTTTTT. Translated: CASSLDRGLGEKLFF.

This clone was detected a few times. CDR3 protein: CASQVNTEAFF. The CDR3 DNA sequence: TGTGCTAGCCAGGTGAACACTGAAGCTTTCTTT. The V and J genes are TRBV12-5 and TRBJ1-1; D is uncertain. V lost 9 bases, J lost 0 bases, and 5 bases lay in between. This CDR3 contains 11 residues. The germline V gene has CDR1 LGHNT and CDR2 FRNRAP.

This chain uses TRBV3-1 (or the pseudogene TRBV3-2) with TRBJ1-2; TRBD1 might be the D (5 bases). The CDR3 is made up of 17 amino acids. V shed 1 base and J shed 2 bases, with 17 bases lying between them. In germline, CDR1 is LGHDT, CDR2 YNNKEL (reference sequence). CDR3 protein: CASSQGGAGVGNYGYTF. The DNA of the CDR3 is TGTGCCAGCAGCCAAGGTGGAGCGGGGGTGGGAAACTATGGCTACACCTTC.

The CDR3 DNA sequence: TGTGCCAGCAGTGCGTTTCAGGGGGCGGTGAACACTGAAGCTTTCTTT. Protein: CASSAFQGAVNTEAFF. The rearrangement links TRBV2 to TRBJ1-1; 8 bases agree with TRBD1. Germline loops: CDR1 SNHLY, CDR2 FYNNEI. The CDR3 totals 16 residues. Germline trimming cut 4 bases from V and 0 bases from J; bases unmatched to any gene: 7.

Notes on this clone: This specimen includes other DNA sequences encoding the same CDR3. V usage is TRBV7-2 and J usage is TRBJ2-2; D may be TRBD2 (5 bases). Germline CDR1 and CDR2: SGHTA and FQGNSA. Trimming shortened V by 1 base and J by 6 bases, and 6 bases separated the two germline ends. This CDR3 has 13 amino acids. The CDR3 DNA follows: TGTGCCAGCAGCTTAGAGGGAGCCGGGGAGCTGTTTTTT. This sequence encodes CASSLEGAGELFF.

This chain joins TRBV4-3 and TRBJ2-5; 9 positions match TRBD2. V shed 0 bases, J shed 3 bases, and the junction held 5 bases outside the gene matches. This CDR3 comprises 16 residues. Per the germline V gene, CDR1 is LGHNA and CDR2 is YSLEER. Here the CDR3 DNA reads TGCGCCAGCAGCCAAGAGGGGACTAGCCGGGAAGAGACCCAGTACTTC. Amino acid sequence: CASSQEGTSREETQYF.

This chain uses TRBV10-3 with TRBJ2-7; possibly TRBD2 for D (5 bases). CDR3 size: 15 residues. CDR1 and CDR2 from the germline V gene are ENHRY and SYGVKD. V lost 3 bases, J lost 0 bases, and 12 bases lay in between. CDR3 DNA: TGTGCCATCAGTGAAGCGGTAGGGTTCTCCTACGAGCAGTACTTC. Protein product: CAISEAVGFSYEQYF.

This chain connects TRBV6-5 to TRBJ2-1; D call uncertain. Germline V CDR1 and CDR2: MNHEY, SVGAGI. Trimming took 8 bases from V and 7 from J, leaving 12 bases between them. The CDR3 has 12 amino acids. In DNA, the CDR3 is TGTGCCAGCCGGGCTACGCCTAATGAGCAGTTCTTC. It translates to CASRATPNEQFF.

The chain has TRBV6-6 and TRBJ2-2; D is undetermined. Germline loops: CDR1 MNHNY, CDR2 SVGAGI (reference sequence). Deletions cut 2 bases from V and 6 bases from J, with 4 bases between. The length of the CDR3 is 12 residues. In DNA form, the CDR3 reads TGTGCCAGCAGTTACGGTCCCGGGGAGCTGTTTTTT. Its protein is CASSYGPGELFF.

The chain combines TRBV12-3 or TRBV12-4 with TRBJ1-6; maybe TRBD1 (6 bases). The CDR3 totals 13 residues. The V and J ends lost 9 bases and 7 bases respectively, with 13 bases between them. The CDR3 DNA sequence: TGTGCCAGTAGTGGGGGGGGCAATTCACCCCTCCACTTT. Translation gives CASSGGGNSPLHF.

The V and J genes are TRBV19 and TRBJ1-3; D is uncertain. This CDR3 spans 15 amino acids. V was cut by 4 bases and J by 1 base, with 11 bases left in between. Per germline, CDR1 LNHDA and CDR2 SQIVND (reference sequence). The CDR3 loop is CASSTLGYSGNTIYF. As DNA, the CDR3 is TGTGCCAGTAGTACGCTTGGATATTCTGGAAACACCATATATTTT.

The chain employs TRBV19 and TRBJ2-1; 7 nucleotides align to TRBD2. CDR1 and CDR2 (germline): LNHDA, SQIVND (reference sequence). Trimming took 5 bases from V and 0 from J; bases not matched to a gene: 7. CDR3 size: 16 residues. CDR3: CASSPPSGRSYNEQFF. Here the CDR3 DNA reads TGTGCCAGTAGTCCACCTAGCGGCCGCTCCTACAATGAGCAGTTCTTC. The variable domain in full, with the rest retrieved from reference TRBV19 and TRBJ2-1, is DGGITQSPKYLFRKEGQNVTLSCEQNLNHDAMYWYRQDPGQGLRLIYYSQIVNDFQKGDIAEGYSVSREKKESFPLTVTSAQKNPTAFYLCASSPPSGRSYNEQFFGPGTRLTVL.